This T cell receptor (beta chain) was retrieved from a study of blood T cell repertoires in COVID-19. The germline V gene encodes CDR1 SNHLY and CDR2 FYNNEI. The V end was cut by 7 bases, the J end by 8 bases, with 14 bases between. The CDR3 totals 13 residues. The authors' processing: Estimation of nucleated cell counts relied on the amplification of reference gene primers. Only in-frame clones appear in the TCRdb table, and some are missing; sequencing was by immunoSEQ multiplex PCR. The DNA was the basis for D and trimming; V, J and clone size are from that table. The sample records roughly 200,000 clones, approximately 80% being singletons.

The sequence came from an elderly woman with COVID-19, enrolled during active disease. Material for sequencing was peripheral blood. The gene calls are TRBV2 and TRBJ1-4; a weak D match, TRBD1 (5 bases). The chain's CDR3 is CASTRGTDEKLFF. CDR3 DNA: TGTGCCAGCACCAGAGGGACTGACGAAAAACTGTTTTTT.